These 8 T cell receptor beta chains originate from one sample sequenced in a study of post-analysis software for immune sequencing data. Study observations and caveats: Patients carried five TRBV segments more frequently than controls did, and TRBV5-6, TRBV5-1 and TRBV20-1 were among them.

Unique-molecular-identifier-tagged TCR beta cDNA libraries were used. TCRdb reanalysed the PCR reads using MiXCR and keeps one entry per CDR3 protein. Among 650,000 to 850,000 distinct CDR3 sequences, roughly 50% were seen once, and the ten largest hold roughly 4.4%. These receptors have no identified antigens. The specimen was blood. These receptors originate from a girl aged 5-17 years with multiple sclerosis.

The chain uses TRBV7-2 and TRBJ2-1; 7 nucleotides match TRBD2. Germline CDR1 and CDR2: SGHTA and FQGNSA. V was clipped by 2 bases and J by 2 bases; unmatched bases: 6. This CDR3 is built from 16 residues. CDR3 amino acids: CASSLSGGSTYNEQFF. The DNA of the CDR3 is TGTGCCAGCAGCTTAAGTGGCGGGAGTACCTACAATGAGCAGTTCTTC.

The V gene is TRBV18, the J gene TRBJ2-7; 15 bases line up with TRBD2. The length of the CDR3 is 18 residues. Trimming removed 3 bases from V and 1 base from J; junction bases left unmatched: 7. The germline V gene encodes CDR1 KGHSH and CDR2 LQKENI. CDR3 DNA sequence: TGTGCCAGCTCACCCCTTGGGACTAGCGGGGGGCATTCCTACGAGCAGTACTTC. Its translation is CASSPLGTSGGHSYEQYF.

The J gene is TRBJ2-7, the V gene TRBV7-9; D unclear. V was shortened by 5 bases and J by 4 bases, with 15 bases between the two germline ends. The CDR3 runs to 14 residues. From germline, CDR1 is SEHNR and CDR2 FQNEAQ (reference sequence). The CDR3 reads CASSPKLGRYEQYF. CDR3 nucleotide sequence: TGTGCCAGCAGCCCCAAGCTGGGAAGATACGAGCAGTACTTC.

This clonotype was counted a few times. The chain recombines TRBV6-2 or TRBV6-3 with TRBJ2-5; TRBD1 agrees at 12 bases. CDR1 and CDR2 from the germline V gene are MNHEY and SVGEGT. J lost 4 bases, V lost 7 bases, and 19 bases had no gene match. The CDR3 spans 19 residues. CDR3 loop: CASTSVLGQGAPGRETQYF. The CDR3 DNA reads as TGTGCCAGCACCTCGGTTCTGGGACAGGGGGCGCCCGGCAGAGAGACCCAGTACTTC.

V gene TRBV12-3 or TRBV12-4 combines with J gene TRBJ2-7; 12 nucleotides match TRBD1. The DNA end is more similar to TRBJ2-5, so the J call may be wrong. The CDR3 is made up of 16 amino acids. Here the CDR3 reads CASSLGGTGGRETQYF. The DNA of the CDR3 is TGTGCCAGCAGTTTGGGCGGGACAGGGGGCCGAGAGACCCAGTACTTC.

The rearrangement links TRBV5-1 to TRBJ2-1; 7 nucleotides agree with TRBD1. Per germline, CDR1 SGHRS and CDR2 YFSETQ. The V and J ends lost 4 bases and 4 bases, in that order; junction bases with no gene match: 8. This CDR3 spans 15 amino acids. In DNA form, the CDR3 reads TGCGCCAGCAGCACCACCGACAGGGTGTACAATGAGCAGTTCTTC. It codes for CASSTTDRVYNEQFF.

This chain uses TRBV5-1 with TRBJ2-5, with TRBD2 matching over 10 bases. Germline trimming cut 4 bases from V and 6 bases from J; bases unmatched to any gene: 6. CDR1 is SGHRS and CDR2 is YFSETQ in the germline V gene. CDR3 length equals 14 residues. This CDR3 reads CASSGLAVQQTQYF. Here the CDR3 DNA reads TGCGCCAGCAGCGGACTAGCGGTTCAGCAGACCCAGTACTTC.

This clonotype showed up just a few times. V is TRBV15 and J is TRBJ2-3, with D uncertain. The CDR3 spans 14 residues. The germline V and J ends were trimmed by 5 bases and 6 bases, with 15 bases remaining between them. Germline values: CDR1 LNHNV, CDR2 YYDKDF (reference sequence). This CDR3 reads CATSDSTLEDTQYF. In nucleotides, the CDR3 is TGTGCCACCAGCGATTCGACTCTTGAGGATACGCAGTATTTT.